This is a list of T cell receptor beta chains from one sample in a study of blood T cell repertoires in COVID-19. TCRdb's table, derived via immunoSEQ multiplex PCR, lists solely in-frame clones and lacks some. The sample contains about 130,000 clones, 85% of which appear only once. The sample consisted of peripheral blood. These receptors were collected from a human donor in a cohort sampled during active COVID-19. Each CDR3 is given with its conserved first and last residue. D genes are given only for firm matches. Clone size, where shown, is once, few, many, or a class for clones that have expanded.

J gene | clone size | D gene | V gene | CDR3 protein | CDR3 DNA
TRBJ2-5 | - | - | TRBV5-1 | CASSLFSDQETQYF | TGCGCCAGCAGCTTGTTCAGTGATCAAGAGACCCAGTACTTC
TRBJ2-7 | - | - | TRBV5-6 | CASRSGHYPSYEQYF | TGTGCCAGCAGATCCGGACACTACCCTTCCTACGAGCAGTACTTC
TRBJ1-5 | - | TRBD1 | TRBV19 | CASSEGGQNSNQPQHF | TGTGCCAGTAGTGAGGGGGGACAGAATAGCAATCAGCCCCAGCATTTT
TRBJ1-5 | - | - | TRBV27 | CASSPTAGLGQPQHF | TGTGCCAGCAGCCCGACAGCAGGTCTAGGTCAGCCCCAGCATTTT
TRBJ2-7 | - | - | TRBV11-3 | CASSLDPRGGEQYF | TGTGCCAGCAGCTTAGACCCGAGAGGGGGCGAGCAGTACTTC
TRBJ1-4 | - | - | TRBV30 | CAWSTTGEKLFF | TGTGCCTGGAGTACGACGGGAGAAAAACTGTTTTTT
TRBJ1-1 | - | - | TRBV3-1/TRBV3-2 | CASSQGKIGGTEAFF | TGTGCCAGCAGCCAAGGGAAGATAGGGGGAACTGAAGCTTTCTTT
TRBJ2-1 | - | TRBD2 | TRBV11-3 | CASSQTSGRINNEQFF | TGTGCCAGCAGCCAGACTAGCGGGAGAATTAACAATGAGCAGTTCTTC
TRBJ2-2 | once | TRBD1 | TRBV3-1/TRBV3-2 | CASRGQGYGELFF | TGTGCCAGCAGGGGACAGGGGTACGGGGAGCTGTTTTTT
TRBJ2-2 | - | TRBD2 | TRBV12-3/TRBV12-4 | CASSRTSSGELFF | TGTGCCAGCAGCCGGACTAGCTCCGGGGAGCTGTTTTTT
TRBJ2-2 | - | - | TRBV7-3 | CASSLPGRSGGELFF | TGTGCCAGCAGCTTACCCGGGAGATCGGGCGGGGAGCTGTTTTTT
TRBJ1-5 | - | TRBD1 | TRBV7-2 | CASSLSGTGRGQPQHF | TGTGCCAGCAGCTTATCGGGGACAGGCAGAGGTCAGCCCCAGCATTTT
TRBJ2-5 | - | - | TRBV6-2/TRBV6-3 | CASSYQGHETQYF | TGTGCCAGCAGTTACCAGGGTCACGAGACCCAGTACTTC
TRBJ2-2 | - | - | TRBV12-3/TRBV12-4 | CASSPLMSGELFF | TGTGCCAGCAGCCCCCTAATGTCCGGGGAGCTGTTTTTT
TRBJ2-1 | - | TRBD1 | TRBV30 | CAWQGAGYEQFF | TGTGCCTGGCAGGGGGCCGGGTATGAGCAGTTCTTC
TRBJ1-1 | - | - | TRBV6-2/TRBV6-3 | CASSYPGLGDTEAFF | TGTGCCAGCAGTTACCCTGGACTGGGCGACACTGAAGCTTTCTTT
TRBJ2-3 | once | - | TRBV20-1 | CSASLTIDTQYF | TGCAGTGCTAGTTTAACTATTGATACGCAGTATTTT
TRBJ2-2 | - | TRBD2 | TRBV6-4 | CASSESGGRPPGELFF | TGTGCCAGCAGTGAAAGCGGGGGGCGTCCCCCCGGGGAGCTGTTTTTT
TRBJ2-5 | once | TRBD2 | TRBV6-1 | CASSEDLPGLVQTQYF | TGTGCCAGCAGTGAAGACCTGCCCGGACTAGTCCAGACCCAGTACTTC
TRBJ1-2 | - | - | TRBV5-8 | CASSLKWDSSRDYGYTF | TGTGCCAGCAGCTTGAAATGGGACTCTTCGCGGGACTATGGCTACACCTTC
TRBJ2-5 | - | TRBD2 | TRBV6-6 | CASSYSGGAKETQYF | TGTGCCAGCAGTTACAGCGGGGGGGCTAAAGAGACCCAGTACTTC
TRBJ2-1 | - | TRBD2 | TRBV9 | CASSVASSGAYNEQFF | TGTGCCAGCAGCGTAGCAAGTAGCGGGGCCTACAATGAGCAGTTCTTC